These 7 T cell receptor beta chains were all obtained from the same sample, sequenced in a study of cytomegalovirus exposure and HLA in healthy donors. PCR used 60 Vbeta primers and 13 Jbeta primers. The protocol was immunoSEQ multiplex PCR, while the TCRdb copy is restricted to in-frame clones and leaves out a portion. The sample consists of 99,000 or so clones, 78% of them appearing once. Sequencing was carried out using PBMCs. The receptors stem from a woman aged 40 to 50 in good health and CMV-seronegative.

J is TRBJ2-3 and V is TRBV25-1, with 8 bases that match TRBD2. The CDR3 is 15 residues long. CDR1 and CDR2 from the germline V gene are MGHDK and SYGVNS. The ends lost 6 bases at V and 1 base at J; junction bases unmatched: 6. In DNA, the CDR3 is TGTGCCAGCAGCCCTGTTAGCGGGGGCACAGATACGCAGTATTTT. Translated: CASSPVSGGTDTQYF.

The J gene is TRBJ2-2, the V gene TRBV5-6; D is undetermined. V lost 4 bases and J 7 bases, leaving 11 bases between the germline ends. Germline CDR1 is SGHDT and CDR2 is YYEEEE. The CDR3 length is 13 residues. The CDR3 reads CASSPTPGGELFF. In nucleotides, the CDR3 is TGTGCCAGCAGCCCTACCCCGGGCGGGGAGCTGTTTTTT.

CDR3 coding DNA: TGTGCCAGCAGCTTGAACAGCAACGCGAACACCGGGGAGCTGTTTTTT. It encodes CASSLNSNANTGELFF. The chain carries TRBV11-1 and TRBJ2-2; unclear D gene. The CDR3 is made up of 16 amino acids. V lost 3 bases and J 0 bases, leaving 11 bases between the germline ends. CDR1 is SGHAT and CDR2 is FQDESV in the germline V gene (reference sequence).

The V call is TRBV5-4, the J call TRBJ2-1, with 9 bases fitting TRBD2. CDR3 length equals 15 residues. CDR1 and CDR2 from the germline V gene are SGHNT and YYREEE (reference sequence). V lost 0 bases and J lost 3; bases outside the gene matches: 1. The CDR3: CASSLGLAVYNEQFF. The CDR3 DNA reads TGTGCCAGCAGCTTGGGACTAGCGGTCTACAATGAGCAGTTCTTC. The whole variable domain, remainder taken from reference TRBV5-4 and TRBJ2-1, is ETGVTQSPTHLIKTRGQQVTLRCSSQSGHNTVSWYQQALGQGPQFIFQYYREEENGRGNFPPRFSGLQFPNYSSELNVNALELDDSALYLCASSLGLAVYNEQFFGPGTRLTVL.

The chain has TRBV10-3 and TRBJ1-3; TRBD1 might be the D (5 bases). CDR3 length equals 15 residues. Trimming stripped 4 bases from V and 4 bases from J, with 14 bases between. The germline gives CDR1 ENHRY, CDR2 SYGVKD. In DNA, the CDR3 is TGTGCCATCAGTGCCTATGCGGGGACCGGAAACACCATATATTTT. It translates to CAISAYAGTGNTIYF.

This chain connects TRBV28 to TRBJ2-1, with 8 nucleotides matching TRBD2. The germline V gene has CDR1 MDHEN and CDR2 SYDVKM. The length of the CDR3 is 15 residues. V trimming: 7 bases; J trimming: 0 bases; junction bases outside the gene matches: 5. CDR3 sequence: CASKSGSFSYNEQFF. As DNA, the CDR3 is TGTGCCAGCAAGAGCGGGAGCTTCTCCTACAATGAGCAGTTCTTC.

The chain combines TRBV5-1 with TRBJ2-1, with 9 bases aligning to TRBD2. The J segment lost 12 bases and the V segment lost 0 bases, leaving 10 bases of the junction unmatched. The CDR3 totals 15 residues. Germline CDR1 is SGHRS and CDR2 is YFSETQ. DNA for the CDR3: TGCGCCAGCAGCTTGGAAGGCGGGAGGGCTGCAAGGCAGTTCTTC. Translated, it gives CASSLEGGRAARQFF.